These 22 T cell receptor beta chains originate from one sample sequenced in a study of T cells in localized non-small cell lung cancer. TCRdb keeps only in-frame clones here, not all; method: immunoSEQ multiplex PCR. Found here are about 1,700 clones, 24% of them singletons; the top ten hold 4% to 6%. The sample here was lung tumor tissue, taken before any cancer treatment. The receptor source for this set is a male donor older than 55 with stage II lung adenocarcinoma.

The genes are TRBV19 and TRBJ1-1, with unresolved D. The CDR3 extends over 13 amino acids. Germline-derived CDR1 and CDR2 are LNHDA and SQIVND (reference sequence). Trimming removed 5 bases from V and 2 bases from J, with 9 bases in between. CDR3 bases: TGTGCCAGTAGTCTACGGCCCAACACTGAAGCTTTCTTT. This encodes CASSLRPNTEAFF.

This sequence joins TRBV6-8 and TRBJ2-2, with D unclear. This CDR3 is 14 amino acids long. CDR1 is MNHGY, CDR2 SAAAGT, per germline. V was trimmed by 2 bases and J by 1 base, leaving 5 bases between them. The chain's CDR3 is CASSYGVNTGELFF. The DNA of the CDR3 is TGTGCCAGCAGTTACGGGGTGAACACCGGGGAGCTGTTTTTT.

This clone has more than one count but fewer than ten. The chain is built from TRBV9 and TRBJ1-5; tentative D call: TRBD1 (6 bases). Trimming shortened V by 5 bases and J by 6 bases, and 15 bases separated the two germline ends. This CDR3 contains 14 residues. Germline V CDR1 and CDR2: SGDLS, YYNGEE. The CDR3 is CASSENQGSQPQHF. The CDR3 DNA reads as TGTGCCAGCAGTGAGAACCAGGGGAGTCAGCCCCAGCATTTT.

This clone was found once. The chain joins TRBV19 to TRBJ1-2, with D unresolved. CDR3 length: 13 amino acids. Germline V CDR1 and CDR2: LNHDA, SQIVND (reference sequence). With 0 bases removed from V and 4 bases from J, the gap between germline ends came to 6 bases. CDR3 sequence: CASSIEGSYGYTF. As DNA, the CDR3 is TGTGCCAGTAGTATAGAGGGCTCCTATGGCTACACCTTC.

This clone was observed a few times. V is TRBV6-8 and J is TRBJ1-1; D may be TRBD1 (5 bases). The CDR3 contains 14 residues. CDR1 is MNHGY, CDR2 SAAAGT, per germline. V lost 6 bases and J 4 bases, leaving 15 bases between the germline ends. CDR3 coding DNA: TGTGCCAGCAGCCCCGGGGGGGAGGGCACTGAAGCTTTCTTT. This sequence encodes CASSPGGEGTEAFF.

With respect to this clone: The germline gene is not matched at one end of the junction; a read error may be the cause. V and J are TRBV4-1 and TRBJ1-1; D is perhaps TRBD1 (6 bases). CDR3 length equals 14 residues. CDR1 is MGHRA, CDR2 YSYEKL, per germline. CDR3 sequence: CASRQGGAVTEAFF. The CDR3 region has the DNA TGCGCCAGCAGACAAGGGGGGGCAGTCACTGAAGCTTTCTTT.

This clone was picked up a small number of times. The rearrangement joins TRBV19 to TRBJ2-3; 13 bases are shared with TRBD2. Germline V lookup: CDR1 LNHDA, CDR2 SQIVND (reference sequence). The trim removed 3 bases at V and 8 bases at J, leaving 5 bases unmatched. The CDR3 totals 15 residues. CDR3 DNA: TGTGCCAGTAGTATTAAAACTAGCGGGGGGGGTACGCAGTATTTT. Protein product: CASSIKTSGGGTQYF.

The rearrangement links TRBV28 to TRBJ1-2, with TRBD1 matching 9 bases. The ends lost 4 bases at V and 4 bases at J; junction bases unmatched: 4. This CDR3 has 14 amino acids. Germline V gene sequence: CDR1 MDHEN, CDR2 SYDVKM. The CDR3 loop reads CASSWGQGPYGYTF. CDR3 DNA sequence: TGTGCCAGCAGTTGGGGACAGGGCCCCTATGGCTACACCTTC.

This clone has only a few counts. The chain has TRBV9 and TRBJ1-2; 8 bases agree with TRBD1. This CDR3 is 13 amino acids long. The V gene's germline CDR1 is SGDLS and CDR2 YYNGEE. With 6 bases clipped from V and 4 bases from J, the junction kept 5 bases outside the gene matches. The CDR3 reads CASNQGAVYGYTF. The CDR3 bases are TGTGCCAGCAATCAGGGGGCTGTCTATGGCTACACCTTC.

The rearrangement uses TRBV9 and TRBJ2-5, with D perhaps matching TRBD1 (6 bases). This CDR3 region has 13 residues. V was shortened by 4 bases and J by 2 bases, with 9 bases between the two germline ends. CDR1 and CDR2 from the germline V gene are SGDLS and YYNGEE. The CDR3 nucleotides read TGTGCCAGCAGCTCTCAGGGGCAAGAGACCCAGTACTTC. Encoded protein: CASSSQGQETQYF.

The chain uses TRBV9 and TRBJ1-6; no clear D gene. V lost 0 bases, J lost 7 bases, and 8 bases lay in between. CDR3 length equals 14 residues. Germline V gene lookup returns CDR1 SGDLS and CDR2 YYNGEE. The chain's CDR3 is CASSVGRGNSPLHF. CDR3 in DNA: TGTGCCAGCAGCGTAGGTAGAGGCAATTCACCCCTCCACTTT.

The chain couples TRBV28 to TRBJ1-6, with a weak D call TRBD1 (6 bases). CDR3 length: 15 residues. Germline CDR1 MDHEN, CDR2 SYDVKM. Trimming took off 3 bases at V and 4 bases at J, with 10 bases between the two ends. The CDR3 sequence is CASSLSGAYNSPLHF. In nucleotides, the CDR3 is TGTGCCAGCAGTTTGTCAGGGGCTTATAATTCACCCCTCCACTTT.

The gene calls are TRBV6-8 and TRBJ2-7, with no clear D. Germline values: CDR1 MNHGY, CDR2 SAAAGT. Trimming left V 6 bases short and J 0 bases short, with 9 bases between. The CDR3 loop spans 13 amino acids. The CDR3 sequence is CASRVAGSYEQYF. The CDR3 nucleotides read TGTGCCAGCAGAGTCGCTGGCTCCTACGAGCAGTACTTC.

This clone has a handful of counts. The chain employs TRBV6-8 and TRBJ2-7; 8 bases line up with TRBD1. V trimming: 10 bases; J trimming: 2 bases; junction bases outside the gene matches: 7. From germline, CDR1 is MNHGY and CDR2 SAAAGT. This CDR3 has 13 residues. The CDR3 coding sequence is TGTGCCACCAGGGGGCAGGGGCCCTACGAGCAGTACTTC. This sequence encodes CATRGQGPYEQYF.

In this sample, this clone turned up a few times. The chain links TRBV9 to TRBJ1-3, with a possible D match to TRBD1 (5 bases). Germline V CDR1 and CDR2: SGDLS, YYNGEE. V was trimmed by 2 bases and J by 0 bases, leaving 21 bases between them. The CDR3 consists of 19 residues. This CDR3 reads CASSVNTGQQATSGNTIYF. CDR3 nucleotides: TGTGCCAGCAGCGTCAACACCGGCCAACAGGCCACCTCTGGAAACACCATATATTTT.

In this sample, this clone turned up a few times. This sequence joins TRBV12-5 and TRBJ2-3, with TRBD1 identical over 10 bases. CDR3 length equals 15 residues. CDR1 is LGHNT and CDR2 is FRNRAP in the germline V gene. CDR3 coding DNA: TGTGCCAGCTCACAAAGGGACAGGGGTCCAGATACGCAGTATTTT. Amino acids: CASSQRDRGPDTQYF.

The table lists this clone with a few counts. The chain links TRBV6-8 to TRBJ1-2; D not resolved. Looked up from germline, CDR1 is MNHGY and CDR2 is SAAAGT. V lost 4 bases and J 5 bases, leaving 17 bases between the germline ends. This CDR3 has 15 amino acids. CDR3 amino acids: CASSSPLLASYGYTF. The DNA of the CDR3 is TGTGCCAGCAGTTCTCCCTTACTGGCGTCGTATGGCTACACCTTC.

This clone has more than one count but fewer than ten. CDR3 sequence: CASIPREVNTEAFF. Here the CDR3 DNA reads TGTGCCAGCATACCCAGGGAGGTGAACACTGAAGCTTTCTTT. This chain uses TRBV11-3 with TRBJ1-1, with D maybe TRBD1 (5 bases). The CDR3 runs to 14 residues. V was pared by 7 bases and J by 0 bases, with 12 bases between. The germline gives CDR1 SGHNT, CDR2 YENEEA.

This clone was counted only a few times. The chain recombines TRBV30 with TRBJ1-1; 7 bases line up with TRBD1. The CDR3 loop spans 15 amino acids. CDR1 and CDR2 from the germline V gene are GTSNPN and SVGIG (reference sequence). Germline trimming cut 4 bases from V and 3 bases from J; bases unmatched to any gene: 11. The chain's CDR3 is CAWIPLGGGDTEAFF. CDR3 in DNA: TGTGCCTGGATTCCCCTAGGAGGGGGCGACACTGAAGCTTTCTTT.

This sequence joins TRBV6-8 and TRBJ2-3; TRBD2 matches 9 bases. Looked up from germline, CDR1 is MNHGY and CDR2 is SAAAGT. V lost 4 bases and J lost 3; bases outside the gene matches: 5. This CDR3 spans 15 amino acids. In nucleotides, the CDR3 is TGTGCCAGCAGTTTATACGCGGGGGGGACAGATACGCAGTATTTT. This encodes CASSLYAGGTDTQYF.

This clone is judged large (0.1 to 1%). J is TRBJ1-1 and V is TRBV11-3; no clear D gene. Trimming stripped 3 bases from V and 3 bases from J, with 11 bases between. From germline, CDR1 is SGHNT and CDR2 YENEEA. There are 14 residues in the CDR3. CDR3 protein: CASSLGRKDTEAFF. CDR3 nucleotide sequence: TGTGCCAGCAGCTTGGGTCGGAAGGACACTGAAGCTTTCTTT.

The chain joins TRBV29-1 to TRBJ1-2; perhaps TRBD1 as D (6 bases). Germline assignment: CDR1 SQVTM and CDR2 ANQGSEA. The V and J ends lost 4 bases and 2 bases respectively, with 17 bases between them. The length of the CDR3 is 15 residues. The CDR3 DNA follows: TGCAGCGTTGGTCGTTTCGGAGGGACAAACTATGGCTACACCTTC. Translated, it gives CSVGRFGGTNYGYTF.